Listed here is a single T cell receptor beta chain. The sample belongs to a study of T cell changes during pregnancy in multiple sclerosis. The assay was immunoSEQ multiplex PCR, and TCRdb's table has in-frame clones only and misses some. The sample lists 39,000 or so clones; approximately 92% were seen once. Sequences were derived from CD8+ T cells from peripheral blood mononuclear cells, sampled before pregnancy. This clonotype originated in a female donor with multiple sclerosis, enrolled in a pregnancy study.

The CDR3 bases are TGTGCCGACGGGACACTGTCGGGGGATACGCAGTATTTT. It codes for CADGTLSGDTQYF. The gene calls are TRBV30 and TRBJ2-3; D is possibly TRBD1 (6 bases). CDR1 and CDR2 from the germline V gene are GTSNPN and SVGIG (reference sequence). The V end was cut by 8 bases, the J end by 6 bases, with 18 bases between. The CDR3 contains 13 residues.